Each of the 3 T cell receptor beta chains below was sequenced from the same sample in a study of cytomegalovirus exposure and HLA in healthy donors. Researchers ran the PCR with 60 Vbeta and 13 Jbeta primers. Sequenced by immunoSEQ multiplex PCR; TCRdb stores in-frame clones only, minus some. This table holds around 170,000 clones, roughly 80% found once. What was sequenced was PBMCs. These receptors were collected from a man aged 50 or older in good health and CMV-seronegative.

The chain has TRBV27 and TRBJ2-2, with TRBD1 matching 11 bases. CDR1 and CDR2 from the germline V gene are MNHEY and SMNVEV (reference sequence). The CDR3 length is 16 residues. V gave up 5 bases and J gave up 4 bases; unmatched junction bases: 6. The CDR3 here is CASSGQGAESTGELFF. The CDR3 bases are TGTGCCAGCAGTGGACAGGGGGCGGAATCCACCGGGGAGCTGTTTTTT.

This chain uses TRBV18 with TRBJ2-2, with TRBD1 identical over 7 bases. CDR1 and CDR2 from the germline V gene are KGHSH and LQKENI. Trimming removed 5 bases from V and 2 bases from J; junction bases left unmatched: 8. The CDR3 consists of 16 residues. The DNA for the CDR3 is TGTGCCAGCTCAAACGAGACAGGGCGTAACACCGGGGAGCTGTTTTTT. It specifies CASSNETGRNTGELFF.

The chain has TRBV18 and TRBJ1-1, with 7 bases aligning to TRBD1. The CDR3 totals 13 residues. With V trimmed by 4 bases and J by 6 bases, 5 bases remained unmatched. CDR1 is KGHSH, CDR2 LQKENI, per germline. The CDR3 loop reads CASSQTGAPEAFF. The CDR3, as DNA: TGTGCCAGCTCACAAACAGGGGCCCCTGAAGCTTTCTTT.